Listed here are 18 T cell receptor beta chains from one sample, sequenced in a study of cytomegalovirus exposure and HLA in healthy donors. PCR amplification relied on 60 Vbeta primers (plus 13 Jbeta primers). Repertoires were generated with immunoSEQ multiplex PCR, while TCRdb's copy carries only in-frame clones and drops some. The table has around 85,000 clones, approximately 80% seen once. The sequencing input was PBMCs. The origin of the receptors is a woman aged 45-60 years in good health and CMV-seropositive.

Of note for this clone: A read error may account for a junction end that differs from germline. The chain links TRBV7-9 to TRBJ2-2; 8 bases agree with TRBD2. The CDR3 sequence is 15 residues long. The V gene's germline CDR1 is SEHNR and CDR2 FQNEAQ (reference sequence). The CDR3 nucleotides are TGTTCCAGCAGCTTAGCTACTAGCGGAGCCGGGGAGCTGTTTTTT. Its protein product is CSSSLATSGAGELFF.

The J gene is TRBJ2-1, the V gene TRBV5-1, with 13 bases aligning to TRBD2. CDR1 SGHRS and CDR2 YFSETQ come from the germline V gene. V lost 5 bases, J lost 0 bases, and 17 bases stayed unmatched. CDR3 length: 21 residues. The CDR3 is CASRPSPGLAGRGGSYNEQFF. CDR3 bases: TGCGCCAGCAGGCCCAGTCCGGGACTAGCGGGAAGGGGGGGCTCCTACAATGAGCAGTTCTTC.

J is TRBJ2-7 and V is TRBV6-4; 10 nucleotides align to TRBD1. V trimming: 4 bases; J trimming: 1 base; junction bases outside the gene matches: 7. The CDR3 has 16 residues. Looked up from germline, CDR1 is MRHNA and CDR2 is SNTAGT. Written as DNA, the CDR3 is TGTGCCAGCAGTGCTAGAGACAGGGGGCAATCCTACGAGCAGTACGTC. Its translation: CASSARDRGQSYEQYV.

The chain links TRBV19 to TRBJ1-5; 10 nucleotides line up with TRBD1. With 5 bases clipped from V and 3 bases from J, the junction kept 7 bases outside the gene matches. This CDR3 comprises 16 residues. Germline-derived CDR1 and CDR2 are LNHDA and SQIVND (reference sequence). The CDR3 loop reads CASSHPGQGINQPQHF. CDR3 nucleotide sequence: TGTGCCAGTAGTCACCCGGGACAGGGGATCAATCAGCCCCAGCATTTT.

Only a few counts were recorded for this clone. The V and J genes are TRBV2 and TRBJ2-1, with TRBD1 matching over 7 bases. Trimming cost V 4 bases and J 9 bases; bases outside gene matches: 12. The V gene's germline CDR1 is SNHLY and CDR2 FYNNEI. The CDR3 spans 15 residues. The CDR3 here is CASSADLARGSEQFF. The CDR3 DNA follows: TGTGCCAGCAGTGCCGACTTAGCCAGGGGGAGTGAGCAGTTCTTC.

The rearrangement joins TRBV15 to TRBJ2-1, with 10 bases that match TRBD2. Germline trimming cut 1 base from V and 8 bases from J; bases unmatched to any gene: 5. The CDR3 is 15 amino acids. CDR1 and CDR2 (germline): LNHNV, YYDKDF (reference sequence). The DNA of the CDR3 is TGTGCCACCAGCAGAGGGACAGCGGGAGGGGATGAGCAGTTCTTC. Translating gives CATSRGTAGGDEQFF.

The chain combines TRBV9 with TRBJ1-6; the D is unclear. This CDR3 is built from 16 residues. Trimming pared 0 bases from V and 7 bases from J, leaving 14 bases between. Germline V gene data show CDR1 as SGDLS and CDR2 as YYNGEE. CDR3 residues: CASSVDYGKMNSPLHF. In DNA, the CDR3 is TGTGCCAGCAGCGTAGACTATGGAAAAATGAATTCACCCCTCCACTTT.

This clone has just one count. The genes are TRBV30 and TRBJ2-7; 10 bases line up with TRBD2. From germline, CDR1 is GTSNPN and CDR2 SVGIG (reference sequence). The trim removed 3 bases at V and 3 bases at J, leaving 8 bases unmatched. The CDR3 covers 15 residues. The CDR3 loop reads CAWSPLAGAHYEQYF. The CDR3 DNA is TGTGCCTGGAGCCCGCTAGCGGGGGCACACTACGAGCAGTACTTC.

The rearrangement joins TRBV30 to TRBJ1-3; 10 bases line up with TRBD1. J was trimmed by 3 bases and V by 5 bases; bases with no gene match: 4. The germline V gene has CDR1 GTSNPN and CDR2 SVGIG (reference sequence). CDR3 length equals 14 residues. CDR3 sequence (DNA): TGTGCCTGGGAGACAGGGGGCGGTGGAAACACCATATATTTT. Translation: CAWETGGGGNTIYF.

The chain employs TRBV13 and TRBJ2-7; D is perhaps TRBD2 (7 bases). This CDR3 region has 16 residues. Deletions cut 5 bases from V and 3 bases from J, with 20 bases between. Germline CDR1 reads PRHDT; CDR2 reads FYEKMQ (reference sequence). The CDR3 DNA sequence: TGTGCCAGCAGCACAATAGGGGGAGGGGGGATCTACGAGCAGTACTTC. Encoded protein: CASSTIGGGGIYEQYF.

V gene TRBV11-2 combines with J gene TRBJ2-2; 9 positions agree with TRBD2. J was trimmed by 5 bases and V by 5 bases; bases with no gene match: 3. This CDR3 region has 14 residues. The V gene's germline CDR1 is SGHAT and CDR2 FQNNGV. This CDR3 is CASSNSGGTGELFF. For the CDR3, the DNA is TGTGCCAGCAGCAATAGCGGGGGTACCGGGGAGCTGTTTTTT.

The genes are TRBV5-1 and TRBJ1-2; no clear D gene. V lost 0 bases and J lost 4, with 4 bases in between. There are 12 residues in the CDR3. CDR1 SGHRS and CDR2 YFSETQ come from the germline V gene. CDR3 in amino acids: CASSLGSYGYTF. The CDR3 DNA follows: TGCGCCAGCAGCTTGGGCAGCTATGGCTACACCTTC.

The chain has TRBV9 and TRBJ1-6, with 7 bases aligning to TRBD1. The CDR3 is made up of 15 amino acids. The germline gives CDR1 SGDLS, CDR2 YYNGEE. Losses at the gene ends were 0 bases for V and 7 bases for J; bases not matched to a gene: 4. CDR3 protein: CASSVVGTANSPLHF. CDR3 DNA: TGTGCCAGCAGCGTAGTGGGGACAGCCAATTCACCCCTCCACTTT.

This rearrangement joins TRBV18 to TRBJ2-7; 12 nucleotides line up with TRBD1. CDR1 is KGHSH, CDR2 LQKENI, per germline. The CDR3 is 14 amino acids. The J segment lost 5 bases and the V segment lost 4 bases, leaving 3 bases of the junction unmatched. The CDR3 sequence is CASSRGQGADEQYV. In DNA form, the CDR3 reads TGTGCCAGCTCACGGGGACAGGGGGCCGACGAGCAGTACGTC.

The genes are TRBV7-2 and TRBJ1-2, with D tentatively TRBD1 (5 bases). Trimming cost V 5 bases and J 4 bases, with 14 bases left between them. Germline values: CDR1 SGHTA, CDR2 FQGNSA. CDR3 size: 14 residues. CDR3 amino acids: CASSVPDTAYGYTF. For the CDR3, the DNA is TGTGCCAGCAGCGTCCCGGACACCGCCTATGGCTACACCTTC.

V is TRBV5-1 and J is TRBJ2-7, with 8 bases that match TRBD1. The ends lost 4 bases at V and 1 base at J; junction bases unmatched: 7. The CDR3 consists of 15 residues. The germline CDR1 and CDR2 sequences are SGHRS and YFSETQ. CDR3 residues: CASSTGQGLSYEQYF. In DNA, the CDR3 is TGCGCCAGCAGCACTGGACAGGGATTATCCTACGAGCAGTACTTC.

V is TRBV29-1 and J is TRBJ2-1; 13 bases line up with TRBD2. V lost 0 bases, J lost 7 bases, and 9 bases stayed unmatched. The CDR3 covers 17 residues. Germline CDR1 SQVTM, CDR2 ANQGSEA. CDR3 loop: CSVEELAGGFLSNEQFF. Written as DNA, the CDR3 is TGCAGCGTTGAAGAACTAGCGGGGGGGTTTCTTTCTAATGAGCAGTTCTTC.

The chain has TRBV5-8 and TRBJ2-1; maybe TRBD1 (6 bases). In germline, CDR1 is SGHTS, CDR2 YDEGEE. V was cut by 2 bases and J by 4 bases, with 7 bases left in between. There are 13 residues in the CDR3. The CDR3 coding sequence is TGTGCCAGCAGCTTCGGGACATACAATGAGCAGTTCTTC. The encoded protein is CASSFGTYNEQFF.